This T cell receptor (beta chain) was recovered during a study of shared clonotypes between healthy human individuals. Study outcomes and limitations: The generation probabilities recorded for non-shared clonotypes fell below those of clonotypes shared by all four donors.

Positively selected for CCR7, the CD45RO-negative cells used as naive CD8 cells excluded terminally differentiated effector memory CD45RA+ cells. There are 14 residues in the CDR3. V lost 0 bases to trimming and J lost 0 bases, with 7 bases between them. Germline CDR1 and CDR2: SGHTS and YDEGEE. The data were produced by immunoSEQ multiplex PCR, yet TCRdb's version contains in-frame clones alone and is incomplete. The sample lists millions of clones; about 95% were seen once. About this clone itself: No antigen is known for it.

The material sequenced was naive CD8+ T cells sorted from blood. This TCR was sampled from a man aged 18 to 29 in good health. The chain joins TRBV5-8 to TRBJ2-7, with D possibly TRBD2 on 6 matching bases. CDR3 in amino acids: CASSLDGSSYEQYF. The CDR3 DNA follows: TGTGCCAGCAGCTTGGACGGGAGCTCCTACGAGCAGTACTTC.